Shown below are 28 T cell receptor beta chains from a single sample sequenced in a study of CD8+ T cells in alopecia areata. RNA extraction and reverse transcription yielded cDNA as sequencing template. Measured with immunoSEQ multiplex PCR; TCRdb has only the in-frame clones, and not every one. Here the sample spans 100,000 to 150,000 clones, 49% being singletons. Sequenced here: CD8+ T cells sorted from blood, sampled at week 0. The origin of the receptors is a human donor with alopecia areata.

This chain links TRBV5-4 with TRBJ1-3; maybe TRBD1 (5 bases). This CDR3 spans 16 amino acids. The germline CDR1 and CDR2 sequences are SGHNT and YYREEE (reference sequence). Trimming cost V 2 bases and J 0 bases, with 12 bases left between them. This chain's CDR3 is CASSFGAIGSGNTIYF. Written as DNA, the CDR3 is TGTGCCAGCAGCTTCGGGGCGATCGGCTCTGGAAACACCATATATTTT.

The chain is built from TRBV2 and TRBJ2-5; 8 nucleotides match TRBD2. The V gene's germline CDR1 is SNHLY and CDR2 FYNNEI. V gave up 7 bases and J gave up 0 bases; unmatched junction bases: 7. The CDR3 consists of 15 residues. Here the CDR3 DNA reads TGTGCCAGCACACCCGAGCGGGGGTACCAAGAGACCCAGTACTTC. This codes for CASTPERGYQETQYF.

The chain is built from TRBV4-2 and TRBJ2-7; TRBD1 agrees at 8 bases. The V segment lost 0 bases and the J segment 3 bases; nucleotides outside the gene matches: 4. CDR1 and CDR2 from the germline V gene are LGHNA and YNFKEQ. The CDR3 has 15 residues. CDR3 in amino acids: CASSQDPTGDYEQYF. DNA of the CDR3: TGTGCCAGCAGCCAAGATCCGACAGGGGACTACGAGCAGTACTTC.

The rearrangement joins TRBV9 to TRBJ2-3; TRBD1 aligns across 7 bases. CDR3 length: 15 amino acids. Trimming at V came to 0 bases and at J to 2 bases, leaving 3 bases not matched to a gene. Looked up from germline, CDR1 is SGDLS and CDR2 is YYNGEE. In DNA form, the CDR3 reads TGTGCCAGCAGCGTAGGGGACAGATACACAGATACGCAGTATTTT. Encoded protein: CASSVGDRYTDTQYF.

This clone was detected a few times. The V and J genes are TRBV13 and TRBJ2-1, with D perhaps TRBD2 (5 bases). The CDR3 consists of 12 residues. V was shortened by 4 bases and J by 10 bases, with 11 bases between the two germline ends. The germline V gene encodes CDR1 PRHDT and CDR2 FYEKMQ (reference sequence). The CDR3 region has the DNA TGTGCCAGCAGCTCCGGGGTCCCCGAGCAGTTCTTC. Its translation is CASSSGVPEQFF.

The sample holds a few counts of this clone. The chain joins TRBV30 to TRBJ2-3, with D perhaps being TRBD1 or TRBD2 (6 bases each). CDR3 length equals 14 residues. Trimming took off 0 bases at V and 5 bases at J, with 12 bases between the two ends. Germline V gene sequence: CDR1 GTSNPN, CDR2 SVGIG (reference sequence). CDR3 amino acids: CAWSVTGAGDTQYF. The CDR3 nucleotides are TGTGCCTGGAGTGTAACGGGGGCGGGAGATACGCAGTATTTT.

The chain carries TRBV25-1 and TRBJ2-3, with TRBD2 matching 11 bases. Germline CDR1 and CDR2: MGHDK and SYGVNS. This CDR3 has 16 residues. The J segment lost 4 bases and the V segment lost 1 base, leaving 4 bases of the junction unmatched. The CDR3 bases are TGTGCCAGCAGTGAATGGGTTAGCGGGGGGGCAGATACGCAGTATTTT. Protein sequence: CASSEWVSGGADTQYF.

This clone was counted a few times. V usage is TRBV5-1 and J usage is TRBJ2-2; D uncertain. The CDR3 is 17 residues long. Germline V gene sequence: CDR1 SGHRS, CDR2 YFSETQ. V was clipped by 1 base and J by 2 bases, with 15 bases between them. The CDR3 spells CASSLRGGVDNTGELFF. The CDR3 DNA is TGCGCCAGCAGCTTGAGAGGTGGAGTTGACAACACCGGGGAGCTGTTTTTT.

This clone has a handful of counts. V gene TRBV6-5 combines with J gene TRBJ2-1, with TRBD2 matching 7 bases. V gave up 0 bases and J gave up 4 bases; unmatched junction bases: 0. Germline CDR1 reads MNHEY; CDR2 reads SVGAGI. The CDR3 is made up of 14 amino acids. Here the CDR3 DNA reads TGTGCCAGCAGTTACTCTAGCGGGTACAATGAGCAGTTCTTC. It is translated as CASSYSSGYNEQFF.

The chain has TRBV19 and TRBJ1-1; TRBD1 aligns across 9 bases. The CDR3 consists of 13 residues. Germline CDR1 and CDR2: LNHDA and SQIVND (reference sequence). J lost 4 bases, V lost 9 bases, and 6 bases had no gene match. The CDR3 DNA reads as TGTGCCAGCTCACAGGGGGCAGGCACTGAAGCTTTCTTT. It codes for CASSQGAGTEAFF.

The chain couples TRBV5-6 to TRBJ2-1; D perhaps matches TRBD2 (6 bases). The CDR3 loop spans 13 amino acids. V lost 4 bases and J lost 6, with 11 bases in between. Germline CDR1 is SGHDT and CDR2 is YYEEEE. Written as DNA, the CDR3 is TGTGCCAGCAGCCCCTTCGGGGGCAATGAGCAGTTCTTC. Protein product: CASSPFGGNEQFF.

The gene calls are TRBV9 and TRBJ1-3; D not certain. Germline CDR1 and CDR2: SGDLS and YYNGEE. With 3 bases removed from V and 4 bases from J, the gap between germline ends came to 8 bases. The CDR3 runs 13 residues. The CDR3 here is CASSGTDGNTIYF. The CDR3 DNA follows: TGTGCCAGCAGCGGAACGGACGGAAACACCATATATTTT.

This clone showed up just once. The rearrangement links TRBV2 to TRBJ1-5; 7 nucleotides line up with TRBD1. Germline values: CDR1 SNHLY, CDR2 FYNNEI. The CDR3 covers 15 residues. V was pared by 6 bases and J by 2 bases, with 7 bases of the junction left unmatched. CDR3 in DNA: TGTGCCAGCAGGAGAAGACAGGGAGGCAATCAGCCCCAGCATTTT. Translated: CASRRRQGGNQPQHF. Based on the CDR3 plus reference TRBV2 and TRBJ1-5, the full variable domain is EPEVTQTPSHQVTQMGQEVILRCVPISNHLYFYWYRQILGQKVEFLVSFYNNEISEKSEIFDDQFSVERPDGSNFTLKIRSTKLEDSAMYFCASRRRQGGNQPQHFGDGTRLSIL.

This sequence joins TRBV13 and TRBJ1-2; no firm D call. CDR3 length equals 12 residues. V was trimmed by 5 bases and J by 8 bases, leaving 12 bases between them. Germline V gives CDR1 PRHDT, CDR2 FYEKMQ (reference sequence). CDR3 amino acids: CASSAQAVGYTF. In nucleotides, the CDR3 is TGTGCCAGCAGCGCCCAGGCGGTGGGCTACACCTTC.

CDR3 residues: CASRTGTTNTEAFF. The DNA of the CDR3 is TGTGCCAGCAGAACCGGGACAACGAACACTGAAGCTTTCTTT. The V gene is TRBV7-2, the J gene TRBJ1-1; D possibly corresponds to TRBD1 (6 bases). This CDR3 spans 14 amino acids. Germline CDR1 is SGHTA and CDR2 is FQGNSA. Trimming stripped 6 bases from V and 1 base from J, with 12 bases between. Full variable domain (rest looked up from reference TRBV7-2 and TRBJ1-1): GAGVSQSPSNKVTEKGKDVELRCDPISGHTALYWYRQSLGQGLEFLIYFQGNSAPDKSGLPSDRFSAERTGGSVSTLTIQRTQQEDSAVYLCASRTGTTNTEAFFGQGTRLTVV.

The chain is built from TRBV5-5 and TRBJ2-7; no firm D call. The CDR3 is 14 amino acids. V was shortened by 0 bases and J by 3 bases, with 10 bases between the two germline ends. CDR1 is SGHKS, CDR2 YYEKEE, per germline (reference sequence). The CDR3 region is CASSLEDGNYEQYF. The DNA of the CDR3 is TGTGCCAGCAGCTTGGAGGACGGTAACTACGAGCAGTACTTC.

This clone has just a few counts. J is TRBJ1-2 and V is TRBV29-1; 11 bases fit TRBD1. The CDR3 extends over 15 amino acids. Looked up from germline, CDR1 is SQVTM and CDR2 is ANQGSEA. The ends lost 0 bases at V and 5 bases at J; junction bases unmatched: 5. CDR3 DNA: TGCAGCGTTGAAGATGGAGGGACAGGGGGGTATGGCTACACCTTC. Protein sequence: CSVEDGGTGGYGYTF.

The chain recombines TRBV7-8 with TRBJ2-5; TRBD1 is a possible D gene (5 bases). The ends were cut back, 5 bases at V and 7 bases at J, with 23 bases in the middle. CDR3 size: 16 residues. The V gene's germline CDR1 is SGHVS and CDR2 FQNEAQ. The CDR3 sequence: CASSERAGKYQWTQYF. The DNA for the CDR3 is TGTGCCAGCAGCGAACGGGCAGGGAAATACCAATGGACCCAGTACTTC.

In the case of this clone: Given a far larger clone just one base away, this is likely a sequencing read error. The CDR3, as DNA: TGTGCCAGCAGTGACAGGGAAACCGGGGAGCTGTTTTTT. Residues: CASSDRETGELFF. The V gene is TRBV6-5, the J gene TRBJ2-2, with 7 bases matching TRBD1. Germline V gene data show CDR1 as MNHEY and CDR2 as SVGAGI. After removal of 5 bases from V and 5 bases from J, the junction contained 2 bases not matched to a gene. The length of the CDR3 is 13 residues.

The chain has TRBV27 and TRBJ2-5; tentatively, D is TRBD2 (5 bases). This CDR3 has 17 amino acids. V was clipped by 2 bases and J by 5 bases, with 21 bases between them. Germline lookup yields CDR1 MNHEY and CDR2 SMNVEV (reference sequence). The CDR3 coding sequence is TGTGCCAGCAGTTTAGGAGGCACCCATCAATTGCACGAGACCCAGTACTTC. This codes for CASSLGGTHQLHETQYF.

The chain carries TRBV5-4 and TRBJ1-2; D not certain. The CDR3 runs to 13 residues. The germline V gene has CDR1 SGHNT and CDR2 YYREEE (reference sequence). Trimming stripped 4 bases from V and 12 bases from J, with 19 bases between. CDR3 bases: TGTGCCAGCAGCCCGCCCGAGACGGGAAAGAACACCTTC. This codes for CASSPPETGKNTF.

The V and J genes are TRBV2 and TRBJ1-2; D gene ambiguous. The CDR3 is 13 amino acids. The V gene's germline CDR1 is SNHLY and CDR2 FYNNEI. V lost 10 bases and J 5 bases, leaving 17 bases between the germline ends. CDR3 DNA: TGTGCCACCCCAGATACAGTCTCTTATGGCTACACCTTC. As protein: CATPDTVSYGYTF.

The genes are TRBV30 and TRBJ1-3, with D unresolved. Germline loops: CDR1 GTSNPN, CDR2 SVGIG (reference sequence). Trimming pared 7 bases from V and 4 bases from J, leaving 14 bases between. The CDR3 consists of 13 residues. The CDR3 DNA sequence: TGTGCCTCAATAGGGAACTCGGGAAACACCATATATTTT. This encodes CASIGNSGNTIYF.

DNA of the CDR3: TGCAGCGTTGTAGATTTTTCCTACGAGCAGTACTTC. Translating it yields CSVVDFSYEQYF. V gene TRBV29-1 combines with J gene TRBJ2-7; D gene ambiguous. CDR1 is SQVTM and CDR2 is ANQGSEA in the germline V gene. V lost 4 bases and J 1 base, leaving 8 bases between the germline ends. This CDR3 has 12 amino acids.

Note on this clone: The identical CDR3 is also encoded by other nucleotide sequences in the sample. The chain couples TRBV9 to TRBJ1-1; 8 bases agree with TRBD1. V shed 2 bases, J shed 1 base, and the junction held 1 base outside the gene matches. CDR3 size: 14 residues. Germline CDR1 is SGDLS and CDR2 is YYNGEE. The CDR3 reads CASSVGQGNTEAFF. CDR3 DNA sequence: TGTGCCAGCAGCGTCGGACAGGGGAACACTGAAGCTTTCTTT.

The table lists this clone with a few counts. The chain links TRBV5-1 to TRBJ2-1; 14 nucleotides align to TRBD2. Trimming cost V 2 bases and J 3 bases; bases outside gene matches: 1. Germline assignment: CDR1 SGHRS and CDR2 YFSETQ. CDR3 length: 16 residues. The CDR3 region is CASSFGLAGGYNEQFF. CDR3 nucleotides: TGCGCCAGCAGCTTCGGACTAGCGGGGGGCTACAATGAGCAGTTCTTC.

The V gene is TRBV9, the J gene TRBJ1-5, with 9 bases matching TRBD1. After removal of 0 bases from V and 7 bases from J, the junction contained 5 bases not matched to a gene. Germline-derived CDR1 and CDR2 are SGDLS and YYNGEE. There are 15 residues in the CDR3. The CDR3 DNA is TGTGCCAGCAGCGTAGGCACAGGGGGCGGGCAGCCCCAGCATTTT. Protein product: CASSVGTGGGQPQHF. Based on the CDR3 plus reference TRBV9 and TRBJ1-5, the full variable domain is DSGVTQTPKHLITATGQRVTLRCSPRSGDLSVYWYQQSLDQGLQFLIQYYNGEERAKGNILERFSAQQFPDLHSELNLSSLELGDSALYFCASSVGTGGGQPQHFGDGTRLSIL.

In this sample, this clone turned up a few times. The rearrangement links TRBV19 to TRBJ2-7, with D hard to call. This CDR3 is 14 amino acids long. Germline values: CDR1 LNHDA, CDR2 SQIVND (reference sequence). V lost 5 bases and J 3 bases, leaving 14 bases between the germline ends. The CDR3 reads CASSQWGSDYEQYF. CDR3 nucleotides: TGTGCCAGTAGTCAGTGGGGATCTGACTACGAGCAGTACTTC.